These 15 T cell receptor beta chains were all obtained from the same sample, sequenced in a study of blood T cell repertoires in COVID-19. Data came from immunoSEQ multiplex PCR; TCRdb stores just in-frame clones and leaves some out. The data show a few hundred thousand clones, with roughly four fifths seen just once and 4.5% to 5.5% held by the top ten. Sequenced: peripheral blood. The origin of the receptors is a woman aged 70-85 years with COVID-19, enrolled during active disease.

The V and J genes are TRBV7-3 and TRBJ2-2; 9 nucleotides align to TRBD2. Germline CDR1 and CDR2: SGHTA and FQGTGA. The CDR3 loop spans 16 amino acids. V trimming: 0 bases; J trimming: 5 bases; junction bases outside the gene matches: 4. The CDR3, as DNA: TGTGCCAGCAGCTTAACTAGCGGGAGAGCGACCGGGGAGCTGTTTTTT. Its protein is CASSLTSGRATGELFF.

This clone appeared a few times. Compared with germline, one end of the junction differs, possibly owing to a read error. The chain couples TRBV4-2 to TRBJ1-1, with no clear D. Germline V gene sequence: CDR1 LGHNA, CDR2 YNFKEQ. The CDR3 loop spans 13 amino acids. The CDR3 here is CASSQSLELESFF. For the CDR3, the DNA is TGTGCCAGCAGCCAAAGTTTAGAACTTGAATCTTTCTTT.

The chain is built from TRBV6-2 or TRBV6-3 and TRBJ1-5; D unclear. V was shortened by 2 bases and J by 7 bases, with 12 bases between the two germline ends. In germline, CDR1 is MNHEY, CDR2 SVGEGT. The CDR3 covers 14 residues. For the CDR3, the DNA is TGTGCCAGCAGTTACCTGACGGCGGGACAGCCCCAGCATTTT. Translation gives CASSYLTAGQPQHF.

V gene TRBV14 combines with J gene TRBJ1-2, with D possibly TRBD1 on 5 matching bases. This CDR3 contains 14 residues. V lost 3 bases and J 4 bases, leaving 12 bases between the germline ends. In germline, CDR1 is SGHDN, CDR2 FVKESK. The DNA of the CDR3 is TGTGCCAGCAGCCAGCTCGACAGAACCTATGGCTACACCTTC. It is translated as CASSQLDRTYGYTF.

The V call is TRBV27, the J call TRBJ2-7; D not certain. CDR1 is MNHEY, CDR2 SMNVEV, per germline (reference sequence). This CDR3 spans 18 amino acids. V shed 3 bases and J shed 2 bases, with 23 bases lying between them. The CDR3 is CASSLPPPVSSMAYEQYF. In DNA form, the CDR3 reads TGTGCCAGCAGTTTGCCCCCGCCTGTTTCTTCTATGGCCTACGAGCAGTACTTC.

V is TRBV3-1 (or the pseudogene TRBV3-2) and J is TRBJ2-2, with a tentative D call TRBD2 (6 bases). Looked up from germline, CDR1 is LGHDT and CDR2 is YNNKEL (reference sequence). This CDR3 is 16 amino acids long. V was cut by 4 bases and J by 0 bases, with 12 bases left in between. CDR3 in DNA: TGTGCCAGCAGCCGGCTAGCGTTTACGAACACCGGGGAGCTGTTTTTT. Protein product: CASSRLAFTNTGELFF.

This chain joins TRBV2 and TRBJ1-2; perhaps TRBD1 as D (6 bases). CDR3 length: 13 amino acids. Germline V lookup: CDR1 SNHLY, CDR2 FYNNEI. V was trimmed by 3 bases and J by 4 bases, leaving 9 bases between them. For the CDR3, the DNA is TGTGCCAGCAGTGAGGGGGCTGGCTATGGCTACACCTTC. This sequence encodes CASSEGAGYGYTF.

This chain uses TRBV6-5 with TRBJ1-5; TRBD1 aligns across 10 bases. The CDR3 is 14 residues long. J gave up 8 bases and V 6 bases, and 7 bases lay outside the gene matches. Germline V gene sequence: CDR1 MNHEY, CDR2 SVGAGI. The CDR3 is CASRSRQGAKPQHF. In DNA, the CDR3 is TGTGCCAGCAGATCACGACAGGGGGCAAAGCCCCAGCATTTT.

The rearrangement links TRBV3-1 (or the pseudogene TRBV3-2) to TRBJ2-7; D unclear. Germline V gene data show CDR1 as LGHDT and CDR2 as YNNKEL (reference sequence). This CDR3 comprises 11 residues. The ends were cut back, 3 bases at V and 8 bases at J, with 8 bases in the middle. CDR3 DNA: TGTGCCAGCAGCCAGGGCTCTCAGCAGTACTTC. This translates into CASSQGSQQYF.

The chain recombines TRBV11-2 with TRBJ2-3; D gene unclear. The CDR3 has 14 residues. Trimming left V 5 bases short and J 0 bases short, with 9 bases between. CDR1 is SGHAT, CDR2 FQNNGV, per germline. This CDR3 reads CASSVQPSTDTQYF. The CDR3 nucleotides read TGTGCCAGCAGCGTACAACCGAGCACAGATACGCAGTATTTT.

V gene TRBV6-2 or TRBV6-3 combines with J gene TRBJ2-7; tentatively, D is TRBD2 (6 bases). This CDR3 spans 16 amino acids. CDR1 is MNHEY, CDR2 SVGEGT, per germline. V was pared by 2 bases and J by 12 bases, with 26 bases between. CDR3 sequence reads: CASSYAQVSGHLPSYF. As DNA, the CDR3 is TGTGCCAGCAGTTACGCCCAGGTTAGCGGACACCTTCCCTCGTACTTC.

The chain employs TRBV11-2 and TRBJ1-1; no clear D gene. The germline V gene has CDR1 SGHAT and CDR2 FQNNGV. The CDR3 has 14 residues. V gave up 4 bases and J gave up 3 bases, with 12 bases separating them. CDR3 sequence reads: CASSSGLLDTEAFF. CDR3 nucleotides: TGTGCCAGCAGCTCCGGACTGTTGGACACTGAAGCTTTCTTT.

To note about this clone: This same CDR3 is encoded by further DNA sequences in the sample. The chain combines TRBV28 with TRBJ1-1; D is possibly TRBD1 (5 bases). The CDR3 extends over 14 amino acids. The V gene's germline CDR1 is MDHEN and CDR2 SYDVKM. Trimming cost V 3 bases and J 0 bases, with 8 bases left between them. The CDR3 loop is CASSFRGLNTEAFF. The CDR3 coding sequence is TGTGCCAGCAGTTTTAGGGGCCTGAACACTGAAGCTTTCTTT.

This chain links TRBV6-2 or TRBV6-3 with TRBJ2-1; possible D gene TRBD2, 5 bases. The germline V gene has CDR1 MNHEY and CDR2 SVGEGT. The ends were cut back, 6 bases at V and 4 bases at J, with 13 bases in the middle. The CDR3 has 14 residues. As DNA, the CDR3 is TGTGCCAGCAGCCCTGGACTGGCGTACAATGAGCAGTTCTTC. It translates to CASSPGLAYNEQFF.

This clone has just one count. This chain uses TRBV6-8 with TRBJ2-3; tentatively, D is TRBD2 (5 bases). This CDR3 has 14 residues. Trimming left V 4 bases short and J 6 bases short, with 14 bases between. The germline gives CDR1 MNHGY, CDR2 SAAAGT. CDR3 region: CASSWDSTGDTQYF. The CDR3, as DNA: TGTGCCAGCAGTTGGGATTCGACGGGGGATACGCAGTATTTT.